A selection of T cell receptor beta chains follows, all from one sample in a study of T cell repertoires in cytomegalovirus infection. TCRdb reprocessed the reads via MiXCR and lists one record per CDR3 protein. Of some 700,000 distinct CDR3 sequences in the sample, around 31% were seen once. These receptors have no identified antigens. The sample in question was cultured PBMCs, obtained from culture after CMV antigen stimulation. The receptors derive from a human donor in good health (CMV status not recorded). Some clones in this sample may be carry-over from other donors' samples. The conserved cysteine and the conserved F or W are not part of the CDR3 here.

v_call cdr3_aa
TRBV12-3/TRBV12-4 ASNPRGWQETQY
TRBV10-3 ATVGGLGGYT
TRBV5-5 ASSYRTGYNSPLH
TRBV6-9 ASSYPLTGGRF
TRBV3-1 ASSSLEGEKLF
TRBV4-1 ASSQGQLGRDTQY
TRBV7-2 ASSPSPDEKLF
TRBV7-2 ASSQSLEQF
TRBV7-9 ASSSSDRAHYEQY
TRBV12-3/TRBV12-4 ASRLPGGIQY
TRBV7-2 ASSWGTGGGKTQY
TRBV28 ASSLHPSGGGSYEQY
TRBV20-1 SARDLAASYNEQF
TRBV7-8 ASSLRQGGGNTIY
TRBV6-1 ASRTGTANTGELF
TRBV4-3 ASSQGGLAGVGGELF
TRBV5-1 ASSLTSGGLSYNEQF
TRBV7-2 ASSLAAGREETQY
TRBV4-1 ASSQVGRGLQNIQY
TRBV5-4 ASSVGTSYNEQF
TRBV20-1 SAQRGGGQETQY
TRBV7-2 ASSLDSPGSLH
TRBV20-1 SARGGGGSTDTQY
TRBV27 ASSKLGSSYEQY
TRBV28 ASSNLGSEAF
TRBV20-1 SAPGARGRSEQF
TRBV7-9 ASSPQGSPLYEQY
TRBV7-2 ASSQGLHTYEQY
TRBV12-3/TRBV12-4 ASSIPSGVTDTQY
TRBV20-1 SARQPGQRYNEQF
TRBV6-1 ASRAGTGEYGYT
TRBV7-2 ASSLLSETQY
TRBV20-1 SARPGTGQTDTQY
TRBV28 AVSERDKGTDTQY
TRBV6-1 ASTPGLAALSYNEQF
TRBV4-1 ASSRTTDSNQPQH
TRBV7-2 ATSLQVGGERQY
TRBV20-1 SATDHTYEQY
TRBV7-6 ASSLKGLRTDTQY
TRBV7-8 ASTRWRGGSYNEQF
TRBV11-2 ASSLERVQETQY
TRBV2 ASRAGEKLF
TRBV7-2 ASSRDRGLETQY
TRBV27 ASSFSPLGADTQY
TRBV4-1 ASSPGGTGEQY